The present entry profiles one T cell receptor beta chain with its context. Data came from immunoSEQ multiplex PCR; TCRdb stores just in-frame clones and leaves some out. The data contain around 140,000 clones, 90% to 95% of them singletons. The data are from a study of control samples from healthy donors and cancer patients. From germline, CDR1 is LNHDA and CDR2 SQIVND (reference sequence). V was pared by 3 bases and J by 3 bases, with 21 bases between. The CDR3 contains 18 residues. The sequence was obtained from a man aged 40-49 years in good health. Sequencing was carried out using blood. The J gene is TRBJ1-5, the V gene TRBV19; TRBD1 is a possible D gene (6 bases). For the CDR3, the DNA is TGTGCCAGTAGTATTAGCGACACCGGGTGGGACAACAATCAGCCCCAGCATTTT. It codes for CASSISDTGWDNNQPQHF. Variable domain in full (rest from reference TRBV19 and TRBJ1-5): DGGITQSPKYLFRKEGQNVTLSCEQNLNHDAMYWYRQDPGQGLRLIYYSQIVNDFQKGDIAEGYSVSREKKESFPLTVTSAQKNPTAFYLCASSISDTGWDNNQPQHFGDGTRLSIL.